The 11 T cell receptor beta chains presented below share a single source sample, sequenced in a study of T cell responses to AZD1222 COVID-19 vaccine. TCRdb's table, derived via immunoSEQ multiplex PCR, lists solely in-frame clones and lacks some. Of more than 35,000 clones in the sample, around 80% were seen once. The sample here was peripheral blood, taken on day 0 of AZD1222 vaccination. Receptors were obtained from an adult in good health.

The chain links TRBV5-8 to TRBJ2-2, with D perhaps matching TRBD2 (6 bases). There are 14 residues in the CDR3. Germline CDR1 is SGHTS and CDR2 is YDEGEE. With 4 bases removed from V and 4 bases from J, the gap between germline ends came to 11 bases. CDR3 nucleotide sequence: TGTGCCAGCAGCCGGGGAGCGGGCACCGGGGAGCTGTTTTTT. Amino acid sequence: CASSRGAGTGELFF.

The rearrangement joins TRBV24-1 to TRBJ2-5; D tentatively reads TRBD1 or TRBD2 (5 bases each). There are 15 residues in the CDR3. Germline CDR1 reads KGHDR; CDR2 reads SFDVKD. The germline V and J ends were trimmed by 1 base and 5 bases, with 13 bases remaining between them. CDR3 sequence: CATSDLTGAQETQYF. The CDR3 nucleotides read TGTGCCACCAGTGATTTAACCGGGGCTCAGGAGACCCAGTACTTC.

The table lists this clone with a few counts. V and J are TRBV7-8 and TRBJ2-3; D ambiguous. Deletions cut 0 bases from V and 2 bases from J, with 12 bases between. Germline assignment: CDR1 SGHVS and CDR2 FQNEAQ. There are 16 residues in the CDR3. DNA for the CDR3: TGTGCCAGCAGCTTAGCGTATGTCACCCACACAGATACGCAGTATTTT. Translated, it gives CASSLAYVTHTDTQYF.

The chain links TRBV30 to TRBJ2-7; D unclear. In germline, CDR1 is GTSNPN, CDR2 SVGIG (reference sequence). Trimming pared 2 bases from V and 9 bases from J, leaving 17 bases between. CDR3 length equals 13 residues. CDR3 region: CAWSLGHGSAQYF. The DNA of the CDR3 is TGTGCCTGGAGTCTCGGGCACGGCTCAGCGCAGTACTTC.

This chain connects TRBV7-2 to TRBJ1-5; 10 bases align to TRBD1. V was pared by 1 base and J by 2 bases, with 2 bases of the junction left unmatched. In germline, CDR1 is SGHTA, CDR2 FQGNSA. CDR3 length: 16 amino acids. This CDR3 reads CASSLGGTGGNQPQHF. The CDR3 DNA reads TGTGCCAGCAGCTTAGGAGGGACAGGGGGCAATCAGCCCCAGCATTTT. Variable domain in full (rest from reference TRBV7-2 and TRBJ1-5): GAGVSQSPSNKVTEKGKDVELRCDPISGHTALYWYRQSLGQGLEFLIYFQGNSAPDKSGLPSDRFSAERTGGSVSTLTIQRTQQEDSAVYLCASSLGGTGGNQPQHFGDGTRLSIL.

The chain uses TRBV3-1 (or the pseudogene TRBV3-2) and TRBJ2-5, with D perhaps matching TRBD1 or TRBD2 (6 bases each). This CDR3 comprises 16 residues. Germline CDR1 and CDR2: LGHDT and YNNKEL (reference sequence). The V end was cut by 1 base, the J end by 5 bases, with 17 bases between. The CDR3 region is CASSQVGWGAQETQYF. The CDR3 DNA reads as TGTGCCAGCAGCCAAGTGGGGTGGGGGGCACAGGAGACCCAGTACTTC.

V and J are TRBV19 and TRBJ1-1, with D tentatively TRBD1 (6 bases). Trimming shortened V by 1 base and J by 1 base, and 7 bases separated the two germline ends. This CDR3 comprises 14 residues. The germline gives CDR1 LNHDA, CDR2 SQIVND (reference sequence). In DNA, the CDR3 is TGTGCCAGTAGTATAGTACAGGGGAACACTGAAGCTTTCTTT. This sequence encodes CASSIVQGNTEAFF.

The chain combines TRBV4-1 with TRBJ2-1; 7 bases are shared with TRBD1. Per the germline V gene, CDR1 is MGHRA and CDR2 is YSYEKL. J gave up 4 bases and V 1 base, and 10 bases lay outside the gene matches. CDR3 length: 17 residues. The CDR3 sequence is CASSQGTDRALYNEQFF. The CDR3 DNA reads TGCGCCAGCAGCCAAGGGACAGACAGGGCCCTGTACAATGAGCAGTTCTTC.

The table lists this clone with a few counts. The V gene is TRBV7-2, the J gene TRBJ2-1, with TRBD2 matching 13 bases. There are 18 residues in the CDR3. Germline CDR1 is SGHTA and CDR2 is FQGNSA. V shed 1 base, J shed 8 bases, and the junction held 11 bases outside the gene matches. CDR3 DNA sequence: TGTGCCAGCAGCTTAGTTTGGACTAGCGGGGGACCTCGAGATGAGCAGTTCTTC. It yields the protein CASSLVWTSGGPRDEQFF. The full variable domain, completed using reference TRBV7-2 and TRBJ2-1, is GAGVSQSPSNKVTEKGKDVELRCDPISGHTALYWYRQSLGQGLEFLIYFQGNSAPDKSGLPSDRFSAERTGGSVSTLTIQRTQQEDSAVYLCASSLVWTSGGPRDEQFFGPGTRLTVL.

The rearrangement uses TRBV9 and TRBJ1-1; 7 positions match TRBD1. Germline CDR1 reads SGDLS; CDR2 reads YYNGEE. This CDR3 has 14 amino acids. Trimming at V came to 3 bases and at J to 5 bases, leaving 7 bases not matched to a gene. DNA of the CDR3: TGTGCCAGCAGCGCTTCAGGGGGAGGGACTGAAGCTTTCTTT. Translated, it gives CASSASGGGTEAFF.

The chain uses TRBV5-6 and TRBJ2-7; D not resolved. V lost 0 bases to trimming and J lost 2 bases, with 3 bases between them. This CDR3 comprises 12 residues. The germline gives CDR1 SGHDT, CDR2 YYEEEE. The CDR3 sequence is CASSLEAYEQYF. The CDR3 bases are TGTGCCAGCAGCTTGGAGGCCTACGAGCAGTACTTC.